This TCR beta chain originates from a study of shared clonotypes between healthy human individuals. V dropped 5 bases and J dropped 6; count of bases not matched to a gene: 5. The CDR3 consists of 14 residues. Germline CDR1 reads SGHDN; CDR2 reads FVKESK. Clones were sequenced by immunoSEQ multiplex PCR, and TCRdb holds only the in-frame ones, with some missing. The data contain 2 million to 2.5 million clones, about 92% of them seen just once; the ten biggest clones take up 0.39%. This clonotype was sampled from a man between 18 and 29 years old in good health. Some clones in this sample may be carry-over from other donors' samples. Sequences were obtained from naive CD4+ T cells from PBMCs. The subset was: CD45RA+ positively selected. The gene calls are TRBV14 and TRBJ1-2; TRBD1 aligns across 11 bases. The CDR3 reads CASSSRTGGDGYTF. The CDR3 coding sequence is TGTGCCAGCAGCTCACGGACAGGGGGCGATGGCTACACCTTC.